One sample yielded the 17 T cell receptor beta chains listed below, sequenced in a study of blood T cell repertoires in COVID-19. Some clones are missing from TCRdb's copy, which holds only in-frame ones; the method was immunoSEQ multiplex PCR. The data contain about 70,000 clones, roughly 84% of them singletons. Sequencing used peripheral blood. Source of these receptors: a man aged 25 to 45 with COVID-19, enrolled during active disease.

V usage is TRBV4-1 and J usage is TRBJ1-2; TRBD1 agrees at 9 bases. Per germline, CDR1 MGHRA and CDR2 YSYEKL. The V and J ends lost 4 bases and 2 bases, in that order; junction bases with no gene match: 11. The CDR3 is 17 residues long. This CDR3 is CASSPTGTGLGNYGYTF. The DNA of the CDR3 is TGCGCCAGCAGCCCGACCGGGACAGGGTTGGGCAACTATGGCTACACCTTC.

CDR3 DNA: TGTGCCAGCACCCGGGCCGGGGAGCTGTTTTTT. It encodes CASTRAGELFF. The genes are TRBV11-2 and TRBJ2-2; D remains unclear. The CDR3 totals 11 residues. CDR1 is SGHAT and CDR2 is FQNNGV in the germline V gene. V lost 7 bases, J lost 6 bases, and 6 bases lay in between. Drawing the rest from reference TRBV11-2 and TRBJ2-2, the complete variable domain is EAGVAQSPRYKIIEKRQSVAFWCNPISGHATLYWYQQILGQGPKLLIQFQNNGVVDDSQLPKDRFSAERLKGVDSTLKIQPAKLEDSAVYLCASTRAGELFFGEGSRLTVL.

This clone has more than one count but fewer than ten. The gene calls are TRBV19 and TRBJ1-5; 9 bases fit TRBD1. V lost 3 bases and J lost 4; bases outside the gene matches: 13. The V gene's germline CDR1 is LNHDA and CDR2 SQIVND (reference sequence). This CDR3 contains 18 residues. The DNA for the CDR3 is TGTGCCAGTAGTATTCCCCACAGGGGGCAGAGGGCAAATCAGCCCCAGCATTTT. This gives the protein CASSIPHRGQRANQPQHF. Variable domain in full (rest from reference TRBV19 and TRBJ1-5): DGGITQSPKYLFRKEGQNVTLSCEQNLNHDAMYWYRQDPGQGLRLIYYSQIVNDFQKGDIAEGYSVSREKKESFPLTVTSAQKNPTAFYLCASSIPHRGQRANQPQHFGDGTRLSIL.

The chain combines TRBV6-5 with TRBJ1-5; D remains ambiguous. V lost 2 bases and J lost 7, with 12 bases in between. CDR1 and CDR2 (germline): MNHEY, SVGAGI. CDR3 length: 14 residues. CDR3 in amino acids: CASSYQVPGQPQHF. DNA of the CDR3: TGTGCCAGCAGTTACCAGGTTCCCGGACAGCCCCAGCATTTT.

This chain joins TRBV29-1 and TRBJ1-2, with D maybe TRBD1 (6 bases). CDR3 size: 12 residues. V lost 8 bases and J lost 0, with 10 bases in between. Germline CDR1 SQVTM, CDR2 ANQGSEA. As DNA, the CDR3 is TGCAGCACCCAGGGGCCTAACTATGGCTACACCTTC. This translates into CSTQGPNYGYTF.

The chain links TRBV29-1 to TRBJ2-3; no definite D call. The CDR3 loop spans 12 amino acids. V was shortened by 7 bases and J by 8 bases, with 16 bases between the two germline ends. The germline V gene encodes CDR1 SQVTM and CDR2 ANQGSEA. The CDR3 region is CSEGDPSATQYF. DNA for the CDR3: TGCAGCGAAGGAGACCCCTCAGCTACGCAGTATTTT.

The chain employs TRBV25-1 and TRBJ2-2; tentatively, D is TRBD2 (7 bases). The germline V gene encodes CDR1 MGHDK and CDR2 SYGVNS. Trimming took 2 bases from V and 4 from J, leaving 11 bases between them. The CDR3 sequence is 15 residues long. This CDR3 is CASSETGRVTGELFF. The CDR3, as DNA: TGTGCCAGCAGTGAAACAGGGAGGGTCACCGGGGAGCTGTTTTTT. Variable domain in full (rest from reference TRBV25-1 and TRBJ2-2): EADIYQTPRYLVIGTGKKITLECSQTMGHDKMYWYQQDPGMELHLIHYSYGVNSTEKGDLSSESTVSRIRTEHFPLTLESARPSHTSQYLCASSETGRVTGELFFGEGSRLTVL.

J is TRBJ2-5 and V is TRBV2; the match to TRBD1 covers 8 bases. V lost 6 bases and J lost 0; bases outside the gene matches: 3. Germline CDR1 and CDR2: SNHLY and FYNNEI. CDR3 length equals 14 residues. The CDR3 here is CASSRDRNQETQYF. For the CDR3, the DNA is TGTGCCAGCAGCCGGGACAGGAACCAAGAGACCCAGTACTTC.

J is TRBJ1-1 and V is TRBV4-2, with D tentatively TRBD1 (5 bases). Trimming cost V 0 bases and J 5 bases, with 13 bases left between them. The length of the CDR3 is 15 residues. CDR1 LGHNA and CDR2 YNFKEQ come from the germline V gene. CDR3 loop: CASSQETGVRTEAFF. The CDR3 coding sequence is TGTGCCAGCAGCCAAGAAACAGGTGTGAGGACTGAAGCTTTCTTT.

The J gene is TRBJ2-7, the V gene TRBV10-3, with D perhaps TRBD2 (6 bases). V was trimmed by 5 bases and J by 6 bases, leaving 17 bases between them. CDR1 ENHRY and CDR2 SYGVKD come from the germline V gene. CDR3 length: 14 residues. The CDR3 loop reads CAISRDSQGGEQYF. CDR3 nucleotides: TGTGCCATCAGTAGGGACTCCCAGGGAGGCGAGCAGTACTTC.

This clone came up a few times. The V and J genes are TRBV6-6 and TRBJ2-5; possible D gene TRBD2, 7 bases. Germline values: CDR1 MNHNY, CDR2 SVGAGI (reference sequence). V was clipped by 7 bases and J by 4 bases, with 13 bases between them. The CDR3 is 13 amino acids. The CDR3 sequence: CASTERGGETQYF. CDR3 DNA sequence: TGTGCCAGCACCGAGAGGGGGGGAGAGACCCAGTACTTC.

The V and J genes are TRBV4-2 and TRBJ1-2; D is unresolved. V was shortened by 1 base and J by 2 bases, with 8 bases between the two germline ends. Germline lookup yields CDR1 LGHNA and CDR2 YNFKEQ. The length of the CDR3 is 14 residues. CDR3: CASSQVGGNYGYTF. The CDR3 DNA reads TGTGCCAGCAGCCAAGTGGGCGGGAACTATGGCTACACCTTC.

This sequence joins TRBV7-8 and TRBJ1-5; 7 bases fit TRBD1. Trimming cost V 7 bases and J 7 bases; bases outside gene matches: 7. This CDR3 has 13 amino acids. The germline V gene encodes CDR1 SGHVS and CDR2 FQNEAQ. CDR3 sequence reads: CASTKGAEQPQHF. DNA for the CDR3: TGTGCCAGCACTAAGGGGGCGGAGCAGCCCCAGCATTTT.

This clone was detected once. CDR3 sequence (DNA): TGTGCCTGGAGTGTACGGTCAGATACGCAGTATTTT. This translates into CAWSVRSDTQYF. This chain connects TRBV30 to TRBJ2-3; unclear D gene. There are 12 residues in the CDR3. Germline loops: CDR1 GTSNPN, CDR2 SVGIG (reference sequence). V gave up 0 bases and J gave up 4 bases, with 5 bases separating them.

The V gene is TRBV6-5, the J gene TRBJ2-3, with D tentatively TRBD1 (5 bases). V lost 7 bases and J lost 1, with 9 bases in between. Germline V gene lookup returns CDR1 MNHEY and CDR2 SVGAGI. This CDR3 comprises 13 residues. This chain's CDR3 is CASTGHRTDTQYF. In DNA, the CDR3 is TGTGCCAGCACCGGACATCGCACAGATACGCAGTATTTT.

J is TRBJ2-2 and V is TRBV21-1; the D segment call TRBD2 is taken from the table without a DNA check. TRBV21-1 has pseudogene status. The CDR3 length is 20 residues. CDR3 sequence reads: CASSKVPASGLFANTGELFF. DNA of the CDR3: TGTGCCAGCAGCAAAGTCCCAGCTAGCGGGCTTTTTGCGAACACCGGGGAGCTGTTTTTT.

This clone was seen just once. The chain uses TRBV9 and TRBJ2-3; unclear D gene. Per germline, CDR1 SGDLS and CDR2 YYNGEE. The ends were cut back, 1 base at V and 4 bases at J, with 4 bases in the middle. The CDR3 has 12 amino acids. The CDR3 loop reads CASSVQSDTQYF. The CDR3 nucleotides are TGTGCCAGCAGCGTACAGTCAGATACGCAGTATTTT.